These 8 T cell receptor beta chains were all obtained from the same sample, sequenced in a study of blood T cell repertoires in COVID-19. Sequencing used immunoSEQ multiplex PCR; TCRdb keeps in-frame clones, though not all of them. The sample includes 200,000 to 250,000 clones, approximately 88% of them seen just once. The material sequenced was PBMCs or T cells enriched from blood (not recorded which). The origin of the receptors is a man younger than 35 with acute COVID-19.

The V call is TRBV5-4, the J call TRBJ1-2, with unresolved D. V was clipped by 0 bases and J by 2 bases, with 8 bases between them. The CDR3 is 14 amino acids. Germline CDR1 is SGHNT and CDR2 is YYREEE (reference sequence). DNA for the CDR3: TGTGCCAGCAGCTTGGGAGGCAGCAACTATGGCTACACCTTC. Protein sequence: CASSLGGSNYGYTF. Looking up the rest from reference TRBV5-4 and TRBJ1-2 gives the full variable domain: ETGVTQSPTHLIKTRGQQVTLRCSSQSGHNTVSWYQQALGQGPQFIFQYYREEENGRGNFPPRFSGLQFPNYSSELNVNALELDDSALYLCASSLGGSNYGYTFGSGTRLTVV.

The chain has TRBV28 and TRBJ2-1, with 8 bases aligning to TRBD2. The CDR3 consists of 17 residues. Trimming took 2 bases from V and 6 from J; bases not matched to a gene: 12. CDR1 and CDR2 from the germline V gene are MDHEN and SYDVKM. In nucleotides, the CDR3 is TGTGCCAGCAGTTTACAGCGGGAGTTCCTCACTTGCAATGAGCAGTTCTTC. Its translation: CASSLQREFLTCNEQFF.

The table lists this clone with a few counts. V gene TRBV30 combines with J gene TRBJ1-5, with TRBD1 identical over 9 bases. Germline V CDR1 and CDR2: GTSNPN, SVGIG (reference sequence). Unmatched junction bases numbered 11, after V lost 5 bases and J lost 0 bases. This CDR3 has 17 amino acids. CDR3 region: CAWGLGQGGYSNQPQHF. CDR3 bases: TGTGCCTGGGGCCTGGGACAGGGAGGCTATAGCAATCAGCCCCAGCATTTT.

The V and J genes are TRBV6-4 and TRBJ2-5, with D possibly TRBD2 on 5 matching bases. V lost 2 bases and J 2 bases, leaving 9 bases between the germline ends. Germline V gene lookup returns CDR1 MRHNA and CDR2 SNTAGT. This CDR3 is built from 14 residues. CDR3 sequence: CASSDPDLQETQYF. The CDR3 DNA is TGTGCCAGCAGTGACCCGGACTTACAAGAGACCCAGTACTTC.

The chain combines TRBV29-1 with TRBJ1-2; D remains unclear. Germline V gives CDR1 SQVTM, CDR2 ANQGSEA. The CDR3 contains 10 residues. With 3 bases removed from V and 8 bases from J, the gap between germline ends came to 7 bases. CDR3 sequence reads: CSVEGEGYTF. The DNA for the CDR3 is TGCAGCGTTGAGGGAGAAGGCTACACCTTC.

This chain joins TRBV9 and TRBJ2-2; D is uncertain. V was cut by 0 bases and J by 6 bases, with 15 bases left in between. In germline, CDR1 is SGDLS, CDR2 YYNGEE. The CDR3 is made up of 16 amino acids. The CDR3 bases are TGTGCCAGCAGCGTAGCACAGAGCTTACACGCCGGGGAGCTGTTTTTT. Its protein product is CASSVAQSLHAGELFF.

The V and J genes are TRBV27 and TRBJ2-7, with 12 positions matching TRBD2. This CDR3 spans 16 amino acids. With 3 bases clipped from V and 3 bases from J, the junction kept 6 bases outside the gene matches. From germline, CDR1 is MNHEY and CDR2 SMNVEV (reference sequence). In DNA form, the CDR3 reads TGTGCCAGCAGTTTGACTAGCGGGAGTTCTTTCTACGAGCAGTACTTC. It codes for CASSLTSGSSFYEQYF.

Here the CDR3 DNA reads TGTGCCAGCAGCTTAGGGACTAGCGGGGGCGGGAGTGAGACCCAGTACTTC. It is translated as CASSLGTSGGGSETQYF. The V and J genes are TRBV7-2 and TRBJ2-5; 13 bases line up with TRBD2. V dropped 1 base and J dropped 5; count of bases not matched to a gene: 7. CDR1 is SGHTA and CDR2 is FQGNSA in the germline V gene. The CDR3 runs to 17 residues.